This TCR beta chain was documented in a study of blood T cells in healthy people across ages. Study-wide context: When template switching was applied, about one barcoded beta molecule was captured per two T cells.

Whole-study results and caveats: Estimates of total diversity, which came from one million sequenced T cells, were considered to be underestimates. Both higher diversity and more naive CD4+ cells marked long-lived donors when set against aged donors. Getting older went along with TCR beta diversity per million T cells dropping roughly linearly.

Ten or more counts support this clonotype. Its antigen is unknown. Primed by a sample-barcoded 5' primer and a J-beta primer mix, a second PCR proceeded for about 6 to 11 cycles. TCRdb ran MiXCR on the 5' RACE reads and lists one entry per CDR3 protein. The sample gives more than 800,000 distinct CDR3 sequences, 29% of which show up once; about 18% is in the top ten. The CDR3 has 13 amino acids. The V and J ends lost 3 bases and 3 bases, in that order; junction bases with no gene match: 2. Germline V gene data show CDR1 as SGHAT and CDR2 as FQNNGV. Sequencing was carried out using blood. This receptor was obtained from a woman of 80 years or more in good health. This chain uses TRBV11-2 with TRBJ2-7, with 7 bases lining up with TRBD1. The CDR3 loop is CASSLTGYYEQYF. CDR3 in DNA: TGTGCCAGCAGCTTGACAGGGTACTACGAGCAGTACTTC.